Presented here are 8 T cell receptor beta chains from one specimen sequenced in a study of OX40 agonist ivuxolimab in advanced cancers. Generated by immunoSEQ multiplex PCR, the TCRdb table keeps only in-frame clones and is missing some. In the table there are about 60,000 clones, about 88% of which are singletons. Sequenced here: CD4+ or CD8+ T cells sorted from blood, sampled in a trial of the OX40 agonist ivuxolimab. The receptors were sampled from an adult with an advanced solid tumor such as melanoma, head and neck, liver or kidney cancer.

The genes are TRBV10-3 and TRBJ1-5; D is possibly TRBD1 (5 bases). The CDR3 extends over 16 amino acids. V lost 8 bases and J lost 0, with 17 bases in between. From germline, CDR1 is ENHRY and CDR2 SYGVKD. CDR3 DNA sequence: TGTGCCATCGGCGACGGGGGGGGGTATAGCAATCAGCCCCAGCATTTT. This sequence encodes CAIGDGGGYSNQPQHF.

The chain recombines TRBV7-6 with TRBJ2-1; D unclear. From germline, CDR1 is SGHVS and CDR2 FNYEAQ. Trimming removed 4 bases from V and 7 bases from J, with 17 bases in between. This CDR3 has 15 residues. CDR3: CASSSPAVRQNEQFF. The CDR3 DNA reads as TGTGCCAGCAGCTCACCCGCGGTACGGCAGAATGAGCAGTTCTTC.

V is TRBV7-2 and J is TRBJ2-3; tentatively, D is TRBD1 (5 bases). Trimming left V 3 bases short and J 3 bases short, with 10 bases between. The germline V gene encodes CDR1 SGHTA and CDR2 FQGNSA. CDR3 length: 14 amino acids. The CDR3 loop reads CASSFSRVTDTQYF. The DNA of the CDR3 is TGTGCCAGCAGCTTCTCCAGGGTAACAGATACGCAGTATTTT. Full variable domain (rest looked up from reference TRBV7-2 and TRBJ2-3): GAGVSQSPSNKVTEKGKDVELRCDPISGHTALYWYRQSLGQGLEFLIYFQGNSAPDKSGLPSDRFSAERTGGSVSTLTIQRTQQEDSAVYLCASSFSRVTDTQYFGPGTRLTVL.

This chain's CDR3 is CASSQGGVTGFNSPLHF. The CDR3 DNA follows: TGCGCCAGCAGCCAAGGAGGGGTGACAGGCTTTAATTCACCCCTCCACTTT. The rearrangement links TRBV4-1 to TRBJ1-6; D is perhaps TRBD1 (6 bases). V was trimmed by 1 base and J by 6 bases, leaving 16 bases between them. Per the germline V gene, CDR1 is MGHRA and CDR2 is YSYEKL. The CDR3 covers 17 residues.

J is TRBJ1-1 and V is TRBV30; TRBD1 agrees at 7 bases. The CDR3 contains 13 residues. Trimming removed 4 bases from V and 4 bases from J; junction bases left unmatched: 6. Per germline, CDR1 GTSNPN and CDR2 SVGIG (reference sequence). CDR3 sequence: CAWKKPGGTEAFF. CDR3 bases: TGTGCCTGGAAGAAGCCAGGGGGCACTGAAGCTTTCTTT.

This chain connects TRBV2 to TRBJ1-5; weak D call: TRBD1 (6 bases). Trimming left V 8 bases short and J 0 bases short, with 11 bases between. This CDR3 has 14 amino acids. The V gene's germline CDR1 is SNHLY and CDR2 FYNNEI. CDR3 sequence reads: CASSDSYSNQPQHF. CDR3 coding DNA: TGTGCCAGCTCGGACAGTTATAGCAATCAGCCCCAGCATTTT.

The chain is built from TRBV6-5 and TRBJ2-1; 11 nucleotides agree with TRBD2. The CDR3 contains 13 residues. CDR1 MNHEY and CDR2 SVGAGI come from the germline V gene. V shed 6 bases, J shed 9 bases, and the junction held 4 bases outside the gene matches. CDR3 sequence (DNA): TGTGCCAGCAGGGATAGCGGGGGGGGTGAGCAGTTCTTC. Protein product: CASRDSGGGEQFF.

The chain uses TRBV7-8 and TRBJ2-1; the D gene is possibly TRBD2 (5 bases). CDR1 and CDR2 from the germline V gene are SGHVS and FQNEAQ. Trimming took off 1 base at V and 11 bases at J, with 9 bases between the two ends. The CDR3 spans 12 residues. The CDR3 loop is CASSLGETQQFF. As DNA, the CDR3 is TGTGCCAGCAGCTTAGGGGAGACACAGCAGTTCTTC.